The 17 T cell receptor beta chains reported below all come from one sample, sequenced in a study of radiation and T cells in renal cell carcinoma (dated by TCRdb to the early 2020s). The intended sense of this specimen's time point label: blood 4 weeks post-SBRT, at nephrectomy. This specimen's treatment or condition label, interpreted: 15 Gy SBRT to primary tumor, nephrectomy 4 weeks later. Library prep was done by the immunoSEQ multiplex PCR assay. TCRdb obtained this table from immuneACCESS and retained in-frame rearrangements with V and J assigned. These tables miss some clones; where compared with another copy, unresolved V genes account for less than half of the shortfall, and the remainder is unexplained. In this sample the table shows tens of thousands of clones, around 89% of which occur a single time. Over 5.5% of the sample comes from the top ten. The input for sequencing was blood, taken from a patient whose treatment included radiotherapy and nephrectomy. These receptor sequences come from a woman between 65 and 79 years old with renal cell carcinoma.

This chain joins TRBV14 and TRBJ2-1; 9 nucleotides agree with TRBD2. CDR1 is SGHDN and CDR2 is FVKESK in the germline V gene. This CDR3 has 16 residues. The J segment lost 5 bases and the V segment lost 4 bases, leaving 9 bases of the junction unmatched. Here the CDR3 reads CASSLLLAGLHNEQFF. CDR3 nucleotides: TGTGCCAGCAGCCTCCTACTAGCGGGCTTACACAATGAGCAGTTCTTC.

CDR3 residues: CASSPRGGPGELFF. CDR3 coding DNA: TGTGCCAGCAGCCCCCGGGGAGGTCCCGGGGAGCTGTTTTTT. V and J are TRBV5-4 and TRBJ2-2; D might be TRBD2 (6 bases). Germline V gene lookup returns CDR1 SGHNT and CDR2 YYREEE (reference sequence). The CDR3 sequence is 14 residues long. V was clipped by 4 bases and J by 6 bases, with 13 bases between them.

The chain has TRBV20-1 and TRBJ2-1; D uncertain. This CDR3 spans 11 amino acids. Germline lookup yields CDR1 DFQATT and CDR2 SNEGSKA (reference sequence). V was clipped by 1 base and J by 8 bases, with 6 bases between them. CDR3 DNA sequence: TGCAGTGCTAGAGGTGGGGATGAGCAGTTCTTC. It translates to CSARGGDEQFF.

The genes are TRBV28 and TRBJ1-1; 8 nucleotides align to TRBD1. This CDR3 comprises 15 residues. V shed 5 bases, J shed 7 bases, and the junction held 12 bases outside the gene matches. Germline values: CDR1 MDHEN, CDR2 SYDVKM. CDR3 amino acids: CASSPSGQAKGEAFF. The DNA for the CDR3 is TGTGCCAGCAGTCCCTCGGGACAGGCGAAGGGTGAAGCTTTCTTT.

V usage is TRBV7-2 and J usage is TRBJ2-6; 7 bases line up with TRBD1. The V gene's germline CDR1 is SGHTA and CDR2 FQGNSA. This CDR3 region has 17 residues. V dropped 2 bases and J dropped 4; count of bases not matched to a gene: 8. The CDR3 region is CASSLSSTGSGANVLTF. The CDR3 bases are TGTGCCAGCAGCTTAAGCTCGACAGGGTCCGGGGCCAACGTCCTGACTTTC.

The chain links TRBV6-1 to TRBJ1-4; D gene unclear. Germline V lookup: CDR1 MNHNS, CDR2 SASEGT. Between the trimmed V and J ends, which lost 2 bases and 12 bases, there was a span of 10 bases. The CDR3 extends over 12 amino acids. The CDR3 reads CASSELARELFF. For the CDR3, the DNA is TGTGCCAGCAGTGAATTGGCGAGGGAACTGTTTTTT.

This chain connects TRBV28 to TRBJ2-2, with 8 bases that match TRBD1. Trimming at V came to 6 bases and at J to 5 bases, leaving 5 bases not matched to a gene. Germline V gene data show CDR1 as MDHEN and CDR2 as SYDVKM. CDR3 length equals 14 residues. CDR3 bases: TGTGCCAGCAGCGAGGACAGGGCGACCGGGGAGCTGTTTTTT. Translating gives CASSEDRATGELFF.

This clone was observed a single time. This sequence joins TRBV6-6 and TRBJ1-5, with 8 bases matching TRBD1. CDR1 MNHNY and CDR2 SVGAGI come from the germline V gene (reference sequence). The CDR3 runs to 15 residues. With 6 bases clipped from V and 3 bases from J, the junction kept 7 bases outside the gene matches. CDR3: CASSFGTGNNQPQHF. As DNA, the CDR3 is TGTGCCAGCAGCTTCGGGACAGGTAACAATCAGCCCCAGCATTTT.

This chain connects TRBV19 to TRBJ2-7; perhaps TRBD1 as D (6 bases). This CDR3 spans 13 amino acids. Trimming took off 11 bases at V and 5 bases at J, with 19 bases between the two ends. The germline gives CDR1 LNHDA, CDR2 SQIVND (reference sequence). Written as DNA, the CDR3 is TGTGCCTCACGGGACATAGGGTTACACGAGCAGTACTTC. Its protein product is CASRDIGLHEQYF. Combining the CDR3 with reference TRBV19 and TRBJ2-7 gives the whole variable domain DGGITQSPKYLFRKEGQNVTLSCEQNLNHDAMYWYRQDPGQGLRLIYYSQIVNDFQKGDIAEGYSVSREKKESFPLTVTSAQKNPTAFYLCASRDIGLHEQYFGPGTRLTVT.

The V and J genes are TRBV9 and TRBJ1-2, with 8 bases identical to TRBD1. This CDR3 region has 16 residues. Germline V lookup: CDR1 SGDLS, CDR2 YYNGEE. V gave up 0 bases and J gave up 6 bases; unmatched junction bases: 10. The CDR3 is CASSVGVSGGFDGYTF. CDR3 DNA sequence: TGTGCCAGCAGCGTAGGTGTGTCAGGGGGCTTCGATGGCTACACCTTC.

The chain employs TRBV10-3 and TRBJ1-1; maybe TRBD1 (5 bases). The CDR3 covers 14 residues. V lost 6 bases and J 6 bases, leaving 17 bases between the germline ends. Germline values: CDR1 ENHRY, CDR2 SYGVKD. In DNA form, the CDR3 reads TGTGCCATCAGCGTCGGGGGGGAGATTGCTGAAGCTTTCTTT. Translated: CAISVGGEIAEAFF.

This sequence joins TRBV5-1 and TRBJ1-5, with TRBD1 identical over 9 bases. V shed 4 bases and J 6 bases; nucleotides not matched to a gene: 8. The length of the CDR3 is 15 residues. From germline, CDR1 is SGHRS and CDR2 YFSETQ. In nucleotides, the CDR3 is TGCGCCAGCAGCCAGACAGGGGGGCCTCTTCAGCCCCAGCATTTT. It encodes CASSQTGGPLQPQHF.

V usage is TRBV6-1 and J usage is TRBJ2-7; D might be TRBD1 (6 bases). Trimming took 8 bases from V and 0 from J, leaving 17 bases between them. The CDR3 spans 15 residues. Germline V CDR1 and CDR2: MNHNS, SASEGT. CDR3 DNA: TGTGCCAGCGACAGGAACTCCTGGAGCTCCTACGAGCAGTACTTC. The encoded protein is CASDRNSWSSYEQYF.

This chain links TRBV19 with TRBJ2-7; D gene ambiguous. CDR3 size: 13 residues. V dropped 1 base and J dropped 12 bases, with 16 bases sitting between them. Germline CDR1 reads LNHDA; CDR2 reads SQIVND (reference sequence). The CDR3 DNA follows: TGTGCCAGTAGTATAGCGCTAGGTTCGCAGCTGTACTTC. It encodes CASSIALGSQLYF.

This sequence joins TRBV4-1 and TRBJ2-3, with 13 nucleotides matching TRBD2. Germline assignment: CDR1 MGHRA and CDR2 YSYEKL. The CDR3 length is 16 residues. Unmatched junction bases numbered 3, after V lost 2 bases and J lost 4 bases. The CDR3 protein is CASSQTSGGAADTQYF. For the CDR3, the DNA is TGCGCCAGCAGCCAAACTAGCGGGGGGGCCGCAGATACGCAGTATTTT.

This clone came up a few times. The CDR3 loop reads CASSLPPGGNQPQHF. The CDR3 DNA reads TGTGCCAGCAGTTTACCCCCAGGGGGCAATCAGCCCCAGCATTTT. This chain links TRBV28 with TRBJ1-5; a weak D match, TRBD1 (6 bases). The CDR3 extends over 15 amino acids. In germline, CDR1 is MDHEN, CDR2 SYDVKM. The V end lost 2 bases, the J end lost 2 bases, and 10 bases lay between the germline ends.

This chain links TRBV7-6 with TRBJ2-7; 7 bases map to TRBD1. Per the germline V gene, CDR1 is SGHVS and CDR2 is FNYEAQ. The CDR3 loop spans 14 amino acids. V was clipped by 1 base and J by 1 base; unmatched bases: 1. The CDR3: CASSLDRGSYEQYF. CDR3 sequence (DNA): TGTGCCAGCAGCTTAGACAGGGGATCCTACGAGCAGTACTTC.